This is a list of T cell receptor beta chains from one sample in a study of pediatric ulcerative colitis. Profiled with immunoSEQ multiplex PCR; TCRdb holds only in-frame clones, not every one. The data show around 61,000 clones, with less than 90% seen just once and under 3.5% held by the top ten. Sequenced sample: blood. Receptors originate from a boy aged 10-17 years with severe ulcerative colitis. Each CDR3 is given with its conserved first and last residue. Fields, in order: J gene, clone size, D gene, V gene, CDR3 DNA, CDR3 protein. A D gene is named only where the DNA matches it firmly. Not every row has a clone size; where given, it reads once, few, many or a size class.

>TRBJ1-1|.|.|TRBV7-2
TGTGCCAGCAGCTTATCCCCGGCAGAGATGAACACTGAAGCTTTCTTT
CASSLSPAEMNTEAFF
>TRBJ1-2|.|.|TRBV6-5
TGTGCCAGCAGCTCCGGGCTAAACTATGGCTACACCTTC
CASSSGLNYGYTF
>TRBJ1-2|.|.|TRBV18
TGTGCCAGCTCACCTAAGGACAGCTCTAATGGCTACACCTTC
CASSPKDSSNGYTF
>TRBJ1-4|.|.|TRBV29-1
TGCAGCGCCCAGATAGCAACTAATGAAAAACTGTTTTTT
CSAQIATNEKLFF
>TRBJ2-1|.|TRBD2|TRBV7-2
TGTGCCAGCAGTCAGACTAGCGGCCCCTACAATGAGCAGTTCTTC
CASSQTSGPYNEQFF
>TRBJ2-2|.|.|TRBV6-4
TGTGCCAGCAGTCTTGGTCCCGCGAACACCGGGGAGCTGTTTTTT
CASSLGPANTGELFF
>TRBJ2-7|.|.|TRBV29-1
TGCAGCGTTGTTGATTACGAGCAGTACTTC
CSVVDYEQYF
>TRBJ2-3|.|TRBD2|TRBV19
TGTGCCAGTAGTCTCATAGCGGGAGGGCCCTCTGATACGCAGTATTTT
CASSLIAGGPSDTQYF
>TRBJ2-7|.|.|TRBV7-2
TGTGCCAGCAGCTTAGTACCCTACGAGCAGTACTTC
CASSLVPYEQYF
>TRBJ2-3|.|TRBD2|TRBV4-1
TGCGCCAGCAGCCAATGGTCACTAGCGGGAGGGGACACAGATACGCAGTATTTT
CASSQWSLAGGDTDTQYF
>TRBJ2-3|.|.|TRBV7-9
TGTGCCAGCAGATTTGGCGGGGAGGTCACAGATACGCAGTATTTT
CASRFGGEVTDTQYF
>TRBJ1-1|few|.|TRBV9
TGTGCCAGCAGCGTAGCAGGAATCAACACTGAAGCTTTCTTT
CASSVAGINTEAFF
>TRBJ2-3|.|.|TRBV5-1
TGCGCCAGCAGATTTCTGGGAGGCGAGGATACGCAGTATTTT
CASRFLGGEDTQYF
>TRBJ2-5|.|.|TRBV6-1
TGTGCCAGCAAGGAGGCGGGAGAGACCCAGTACTTC
CASKEAGETQYF
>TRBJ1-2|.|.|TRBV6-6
TGTGCCAGCAGTTACTCATCCGGGATTAACTATGGCTACACCTTC
CASSYSSGINYGYTF
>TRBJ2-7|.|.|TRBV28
TGTGCCAGCAGTTTGCACAGTGGGGCCTACGAGCAGTACTTC
CASSLHSGAYEQYF
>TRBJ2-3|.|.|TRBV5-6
TGTGCCAGCAGCTTGGGAGGCGGAAACACAGATACGCAGTATTTT
CASSLGGGNTDTQYF
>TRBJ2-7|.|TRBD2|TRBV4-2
TGTGCCAGCAGCCAAGAAATCGGACTAGCGTACGAGCAGTACTTC
CASSQEIGLAYEQYF
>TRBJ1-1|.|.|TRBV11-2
TGTGCCAGCAGCTTTGGGGCTGAAGCTTTCTTT
CASSFGAEAFF
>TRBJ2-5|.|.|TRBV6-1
TGTGCCAGCAGTGAAGGATACCAGGGGGAGACCCAGTACTTC
CASSEGYQGETQYF
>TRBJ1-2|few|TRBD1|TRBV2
TGTGCCAGCGGTTTTCCGAGACAGGGTATTTACAGGGGCTACACCTTC
CASGFPRQGIYRGYTF
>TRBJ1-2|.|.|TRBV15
TGTGCCACCAGCAGCCCCCGGGACAAGAAAAACTATGGCTACACCTTC
CATSSPRDKKNYGYTF
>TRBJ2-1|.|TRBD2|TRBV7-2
TGTGCCAGCAGCTTGCCAGCGGGAGGGCCTTCGAATGAGCAGTTCTTC
CASSLPAGGPSNEQFF
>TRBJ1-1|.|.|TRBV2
TGTGCCAGCAGTGAAGGAGGGGCCGATTGGACTGAAGCTTTCTTT
CASSEGGADWTEAFF
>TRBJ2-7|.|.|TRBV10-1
TGCGCCAGCAGTGAGGACGGGGATGAACCCTACGAGCAGTACTTC
CASSEDGDEPYEQYF
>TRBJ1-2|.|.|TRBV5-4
TGTGCCAGCAGCACGGGGGGGAATCCCTATGGCTACACCTTC
CASSTGGNPYGYTF
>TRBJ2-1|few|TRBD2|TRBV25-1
TGTGCCAGCAGTGAATTACTAGCGGGAGTAGATGAGCAGTTCTTC
CASSELLAGVDEQFF
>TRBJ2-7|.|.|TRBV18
TGTGCCAGCTCACCGACATCGGGAGTTGCCTACGAGCAGTACTTC
CASSPTSGVAYEQYF
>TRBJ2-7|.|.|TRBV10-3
TGTGCCATCTCAGACCAAGACAGGCCGTACGAGCAGTACTTC
CAISDQDRPYEQYF
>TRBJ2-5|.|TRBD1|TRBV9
TGTGCCAGCAGCGGAGCCGGGACAGGGGGAGAGACCCAGTACTTC
CASSGAGTGGETQYF
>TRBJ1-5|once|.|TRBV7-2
TGTGCCAGCAGCTTAGAAGAATATCAGCCCCAGCATTTT
CASSLEEYQPQHF
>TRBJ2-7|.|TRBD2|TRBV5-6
TGTGCCAGCATCATTAGCGGGAGGTCGTACGAGCAGTACTTC
CASIISGRSYEQYF
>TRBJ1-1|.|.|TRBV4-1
TGCGCCAGCAGCCAAGAACCTGTGGCTTACAGGAACACTGAAGCTTTCTTT
CASSQEPVAYRNTEAFF
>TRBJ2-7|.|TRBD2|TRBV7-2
TGTGCCAGCAGCTTGGACCTAGCGGGAGGGGGCGAGCAGTACTTC
CASSLDLAGGGEQYF
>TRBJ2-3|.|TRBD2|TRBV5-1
TGCGCCAGCAGCTTGCCGAGTTCTAGCGGGTTAGCAGATACGCAGTATTTT
CASSLPSSSGLADTQYF